The 7 T cell receptor beta chains given below trace back to one sample, sequenced in a study of T cell repertoires in cytomegalovirus infection (dated by TCRdb to about 2019). TCRdb shows the sequencer as Illumina HiSeq 1500. TCRdb took the public reads, trimmed them with fastp at Q25, ran MiXCR for clone calling and kept in-frame beta chains. Rows matching on CDR3 protein sequence are summarized as one entry with the most common DNA and genes. For this sample the table gives 900,000 to 950,000 distinct CDR3 sequences, of which roughly 31% were detected only once. The ten largest account for 10% to 15% of the sample. Sample treatment or condition, as interpreted from the label and publication: in vitro stimulation with specific CMV peptide epitopes to enrich CMV-specific T cells. No antigen is known for these receptors. The sample here was cultured CD8+ T cells from PBMCs, taken from culture after CMV antigen stimulation. These receptors were taken from a human donor in good health (CMV status not recorded). Some clones in this sample may be carry-over from other donors' samples.

The sample holds a few counts of this clonotype. The V call is TRBV2, the J call TRBJ2-1; 8 bases align to TRBD2. Per germline, CDR1 SNHLY and CDR2 FYNNEI. The CDR3 is 14 amino acids. V dropped 8 bases and J dropped 4; count of bases not matched to a gene: 7. The CDR3: CASPGKRGYNEQFF. CDR3 bases: TGTGCCAGCCCCGGCAAGCGGGGGTACAATGAGCAGTTCTTC.

The sample holds one count of this clonotype. The chain has TRBV11-2 and TRBJ2-3; D gene unclear. From germline, CDR1 is SGHAT and CDR2 FQNNGV. The CDR3 is 15 residues long. V lost 7 bases to trimming and J lost 4 bases, with 18 bases between them. This chain's CDR3 is CASTEDRLAPDTQYF. CDR3 DNA sequence: TGTGCCAGCACGGAAGACCGATTGGCCCCAGATACGCAGTATTTT.

The rearrangement links TRBV28 to TRBJ2-7; possibly TRBD2 for D (5 bases). Germline values: CDR1 MDHEN, CDR2 SYDVKM. The CDR3 totals 16 residues. Trimming removed 3 bases from V and 3 bases from J, with 18 bases in between. In DNA form, the CDR3 reads TGTGCCAGCAGTTTCGGGGAAAGCCTTAAGGTCTACGAGCAGTACGTC. The encoded protein is CASSFGESLKVYEQYV.

The rearrangement joins TRBV15 to TRBJ1-4, with D tentatively TRBD1 (5 bases). The CDR3 totals 16 residues. Trimming shortened V by 6 bases and J by 6 bases, and 20 bases separated the two germline ends. Looked up from germline, CDR1 is LNHNV and CDR2 is YYDKDF (reference sequence). The CDR3 loop is CATRGTGHGGDEKLFF. In DNA, the CDR3 is TGTGCCACCAGAGGGACTGGGCATGGCGGCGATGAAAAACTGTTTTTT.

This clonotype was seen a handful of times. This sequence joins TRBV4-3 and TRBJ2-3; a weak D match, TRBD2 (7 bases). V was clipped by 0 bases and J by 1 base, with 14 bases between them. Germline V gene data show CDR1 as LGHNA and CDR2 as YSLEER. This CDR3 contains 17 residues. The DNA of the CDR3 is TGCGCCAGCAGCCAAGACGGGCGGGGGCAAGGCACAGATACGCAGTATTTT. Protein product: CASSQDGRGQGTDTQYF.

This clonotype has only a few counts. CDR3 in amino acids: CASSTRLAGAPWGTDTQYF. The CDR3 DNA is TGTGCCAGTAGTACCCGTCTAGCGGGGGCCCCGTGGGGCACAGATACGCAGTATTTT. The genes are TRBV19 and TRBJ2-3; 10 bases match TRBD2. The CDR3 has 19 residues. J was trimmed by 1 base and V by 4 bases; bases with no gene match: 14. Germline-derived CDR1 and CDR2 are LNHDA and SQIVND (reference sequence). The complete variable domain, with remaining parts taken from reference TRBV19 and TRBJ2-3, reads DGGITQSPKYLFRKEGQNVTLSCEQNLNHDAMYWYRQDPGQGLRLIYYSQIVNDFQKGDIAEGYSVSREKKESFPLTVTSAQKNPTAFYLCASSTRLAGAPWGTDTQYFGPGTRLTVL.

The sample holds a few counts of this clonotype. The chain has TRBV24-1 and TRBJ2-3, with a weak D call TRBD1 (6 bases). This CDR3 is built from 13 residues. V lost 6 bases and J lost 4, with 10 bases in between. Looked up from germline, CDR1 is KGHDR and CDR2 is SFDVKD. The CDR3 spells CATSNHRADTQYF. CDR3 nucleotides: TGTGCCACCAGTAATCACAGGGCAGATACGCAGTATTTT.